A selection of T cell receptor beta chains follows, all from one sample in a study of graft-versus-host responses after intestinal transplantation. Profiling relied on immunoSEQ multiplex PCR, and the TCRdb table lists in-frame clones only, not all of them. The sample has fewer than 25,000 clones; almost 40% are singletons. Material: alloreactive CD4+ T cells from a mixed lymphocyte reaction culture, obtained before intestinal transplant. The receptors shown here come from a human patient who received an intestinal transplant. CDR3s include the opening cysteine and the closing phenylalanine or tryptophan. The D gene is left open where the match is weak. For some rows the clone size is stated as once, few or many, or as a class when expanded; others skip it.

j_call	clone_size	v_call	d_call	cdr3_nt	cdr3_aa
TRBJ2-3	-	TRBV5-1	TRBD2	TGCGCCAGCAGCTTACTAGCGAACACAGATACGCAGTATTTT	CASSLLANTDTQYF
TRBJ2-5	-	TRBV7-9	-	TGTGCCAGCAGCTTTTCCTATACAGGGTTCCGGGAGACCCAGTACTTC	CASSFSYTGFRETQYF
TRBJ1-5	-	TRBV5-6	-	TGTGCCAGCAGCTTTTCTCTGAGTCAGCCCCAGCATTTT	CASSFSLSQPQHF
TRBJ1-2	-	TRBV9	-	TGTGCCAGCAGCCCTCACCAGGCATACTATGGCTACACCTTC	CASSPHQAYYGYTF
TRBJ2-7	-	TRBV4-2	TRBD2	TGTGCCAGCAGCCAAGATCTACTAGCGGGGGCCTACGAGCAGTACTTC	CASSQDLLAGAYEQYF
TRBJ1-5	few	TRBV28	-	TGTGCCAGCAGTTTATCCGGCAATCAGCCCCAGCATTTT	CASSLSGNQPQHF
TRBJ2-2	few	TRBV4-3	-	TGCGCCAGCAGCCAAGCTAGAACCGGGGAGCTGTTTTTT	CASSQARTGELFF
TRBJ2-3	-	TRBV7-2	-	TGTGCCAGCAGAATTCCTAGCACAGATACGCAGTATTTT	CASRIPSTDTQYF
TRBJ2-1	-	TRBV2	TRBD2	TGTGCCAGCAGGAGAGCGGGGGGGGTCTACAATGAGCAGTTCTTC	CASRRAGGVYNEQFF
TRBJ1-1	-	TRBV5-1	-	TGCGCCAGCAGCTTGCAGACGGGCACTGAAGCTTTCTTT	CASSLQTGTEAFF
TRBJ1-1	-	TRBV7-8	-	TGTGCCAGCAGCTTTAGTGCGGTAAACACTGAAGCTTTCTTT	CASSFSAVNTEAFF
TRBJ1-4	-	TRBV30	-	TGTGCCTGGAGTGTAATTGCGGGTCCTAATGAAAAACTGTTTTTT	CAWSVIAGPNEKLFF
TRBJ2-1	-	TRBV5-1	-	TGCGCCAGCAGCTTGGGACTATACAATGAGCAGTTCTTC	CASSLGLYNEQFF
TRBJ2-5	-	TRBV5-1	TRBD2	TGCGCCAGCAGCTTGTCTCTAGCGGGGGCGGAGACCCAGTACTTC	CASSLSLAGAETQYF
TRBJ2-3	-	TRBV28	-	TGTGCCAGCAGTTTCTCCGGGACTTTCACAGATACGCAGTATTTT	CASSFSGTFTDTQYF
TRBJ2-7	-	TRBV7-8	-	TGTGCCAGCAGCCCAGGGCGGTACGAGCAGTACTTC	CASSPGRYEQYF
TRBJ1-5	-	TRBV6-1	-	TGTGCCAGCAGTGAAGCAGCATGGCGGATCAATCAGCCCCAGCATTTT	CASSEAAWRINQPQHF
TRBJ1-2	-	TRBV5-1	-	TGCGCCAGCAGCTTGGCCCGGACAGACTATGGCTACACCTTC	CASSLARTDYGYTF
TRBJ2-3	few	TRBV7-2	-	TGTGCCAGCAGCGTAGGCCAGTTCTCTACGCAGTATTTT	CASSVGQFSTQYF
TRBJ2-3	-	TRBV29-1	-	TGCAGCGTTGTCCAGGGGAGAGGCACAGATACGCAGTATTTT	CSVVQGRGTDTQYF
TRBJ1-6	-	TRBV5-1	-	TGCGCCAGCAGCTTGACGGACACTAATAATTCACCCCTCCACTTT	CASSLTDTNNSPLHF
TRBJ2-3	-	TRBV5-1	TRBD2	TGCGCCAGCAGCGCCATAGCGGGGGGGCCAGATACGCAGTATTTT	CASSAIAGGPDTQYF
TRBJ2-7	-	TRBV15	-	TGTGCCACCAGCAGAGAAAGACTAGCCTACGAGCAGTACTTC	CATSRERLAYEQYF
TRBJ1-1	-	TRBV4-2	-	TGTGCCAGCAGCCAGCGGGCCAAACTAACCCCATTT	CASSQRAKLTPF
TRBJ2-5	-	TRBV4-2	TRBD2	TGTGCCAGCAGCCAAGCCTATTCTAGCGGGGGGACAAAGAACCCTCAAGAGACCCAGTACTTC	CASSQAYSSGGTKNPQETQYF
TRBJ1-1	-	TRBV19	-	TGTGCCAGTAGTATGCGGGGTGAGGCTTTCTTT	CASSMRGEAFF
TRBJ2-7	few	TRBV23-1	TRBD1	TGCGCCAAACGACAGGGTTTCGACGAGCAGTACTTC	CAKRQGFDEQYF
TRBJ2-1	-	TRBV6-5	TRBD1	TGTGCCAGCAGTCGCCTTCACAGGGGGAATGAGCAGTTCTTC	CASSRLHRGNEQFF
TRBJ2-5	once	TRBV6-1	TRBD1	TGTGCCAGCAGTGATTCAGGGGGCCTAAGGGAGACCCAGTACTTC	CASSDSGGLRETQYF
TRBJ1-1	few	TRBV7-2	-	TGTGCCAGCAGCTTAGTCTATGGTGCCATGAACACTGAAGCTTTCTTT	CASSLVYGAMNTEAFF
TRBJ2-7	-	TRBV11-3	-	TGTGCCAGCAGCTTAGGAGACTACTCCTACGAGCAGTACTTC	CASSLGDYSYEQYF
TRBJ2-3	-	TRBV30	-	TGTGCCTGGAGTGTAGGGGTGGCCCCATACACAGATACGCAGTATTTT	CAWSVGVAPYTDTQYF
TRBJ1-3	few	TRBV7-6	-	TGTGCCAGCAGCTTAGGAGGGATTGCTGGAAACACCATATATTTT	CASSLGGIAGNTIYF
TRBJ2-5	few	TRBV27	TRBD2	TGTGCCAGCAGTTTGGGGCTAGCGGGGGGGGGAGAGACCCAGTACTTC	CASSLGLAGGGETQYF
TRBJ1-4	few	TRBV27	-	TGTGCCAGCAGTTTTGGCTGGGGCGTTGAAAAACTGTTTTTT	CASSFGWGVEKLFF
TRBJ2-7	few	TRBV6-5	-	TGTGCCAGCAGGAGGGACTACGAGCAGTACTTC	CASRRDYEQYF
TRBJ2-1	-	TRBV5-1	TRBD2	TGCGCCAGCAGCTTGGTTTGGACTAGCGACTACAATGAGCAGTTCTTC	CASSLVWTSDYNEQFF
TRBJ2-1	-	TRBV7-6	-	TGTGCCAGCAGCCCCCGTTCGAGGGGGGGAGACAATGAGCAGTTCTTC	CASSPRSRGGDNEQFF
TRBJ2-5	-	TRBV18	-	TGTGCCAGCTCACCACCGGCAGGTCCCCAAGAGACCCAGTACTTC	CASSPPAGPQETQYF
TRBJ2-1	-	TRBV7-2	-	TGTGCCAGCAGCTTAAGGGCAGGGAGGTACAATGAGCAGTTCTTC	CASSLRAGRYNEQFF
TRBJ2-2	-	TRBV11-3	TRBD1	TGTGCCAGCAGCTCCGGACAGGGTGCCGGGGAGCTGTTTTTT	CASSSGQGAGELFF
TRBJ2-1	few	TRBV30	TRBD2	TGTGCCTGGATGCCCAGCGGGAGGAGGAATGAGCAGTTCTTC	CAWMPSGRRNEQFF
TRBJ1-1	-	TRBV18	-	TGTGCCAGCTCCCCGAGCGTGAGGGCAACTGAAGCTTTCTTT	CASSPSVRATEAFF
TRBJ2-7	-	TRBV30	-	TGTGCCTGGACATACCAGGGCTCCTACGAGCAGTACTTC	CAWTYQGSYEQYF
TRBJ2-7	few	TRBV6-5	TRBD1	TGTGCCAGCGGGGAGACAGGGAACGCCTACGAGCAGTACTTC	CASGETGNAYEQYF
TRBJ2-1	-	TRBV7-6	TRBD2	TGTGCCAGCAGCCCAAAACTAGCGGGAGGGGGGTACAATGAGCAGTTCTTC	CASSPKLAGGGYNEQFF
TRBJ2-6	few	TRBV9	TRBD2	TGTGCCAGCAGTGTGACTAGCGCCCCTGGGGCCAACGTCCTGACTTTC	CASSVTSAPGANVLTF
TRBJ2-2	-	TRBV9	TRBD2	TGTGCCAGCAGCGTAGGTAGCGGGGGGATCGGGGAGCTGTTTTTT	CASSVGSGGIGELFF
TRBJ2-7	-	TRBV7-2	TRBD2	TGTGCCAGCAGCCAATCTAGCGGGATCTACGAGCAGTACTTC	CASSQSSGIYEQYF
TRBJ1-1	few	TRBV29-1	TRBD1	TGCAGCGTTAGGGGGCACAGGGGGGACACTGAAGCTTTCTTT	CSVRGHRGDTEAFF
TRBJ2-5	-	TRBV29-1	-	TGCAGCGTTATTGTATACAGGGTAGAGACCCAGTACTTC	CSVIVYRVETQYF
TRBJ1-2	-	TRBV7-6	TRBD1	TGTGCCAGCAGCTTGGGACAGGCGAATAACTATGGCTACACCTTC	CASSLGQANNYGYTF
TRBJ2-1	-	TRBV7-2	-	TGTGCCAGCAGTCTCGGGAAGCTCTCCTACAATGAGCAGTTCTTC	CASSLGKLSYNEQFF
TRBJ1-2	-	TRBV2	-	TGTGCCAGCAGCCGGGAGAGGGCTAACTATGGCTACACCTTC	CASSRERANYGYTF
TRBJ1-2	few	TRBV4-3	TRBD1	TGCGCCAGCAGCCCCGGGACAGACAAGTATGGCTACACCTTC	CASSPGTDKYGYTF
TRBJ1-2	few	TRBV5-1	TRBD1	TGCGCCAGCAGCTTGACGGACAGGGGGTTCCACACCTTC	CASSLTDRGFHTF
TRBJ2-1	once	TRBV18	-	TGTGCCAGCTCTACGAACCAGTATTTCGGGGAATCCCATGAGCAGTTCTTC	CASSTNQYFGESHEQFF